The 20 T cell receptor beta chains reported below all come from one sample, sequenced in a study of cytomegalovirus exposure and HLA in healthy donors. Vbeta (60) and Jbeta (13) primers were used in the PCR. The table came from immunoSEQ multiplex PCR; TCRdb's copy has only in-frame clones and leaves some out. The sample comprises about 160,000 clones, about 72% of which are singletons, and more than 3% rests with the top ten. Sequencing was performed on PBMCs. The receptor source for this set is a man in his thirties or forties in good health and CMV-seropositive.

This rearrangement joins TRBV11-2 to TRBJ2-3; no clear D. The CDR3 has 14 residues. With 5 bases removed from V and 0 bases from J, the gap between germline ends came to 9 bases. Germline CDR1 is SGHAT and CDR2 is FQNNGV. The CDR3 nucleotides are TGTGCCAGCAGCCTCATAACTAGCACAGATACGCAGTATTTT. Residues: CASSLITSTDTQYF.

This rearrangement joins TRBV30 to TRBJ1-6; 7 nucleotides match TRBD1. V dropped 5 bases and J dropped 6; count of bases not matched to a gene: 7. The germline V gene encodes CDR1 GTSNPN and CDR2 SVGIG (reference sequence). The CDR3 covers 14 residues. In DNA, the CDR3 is TGTGCCTGGCTGAACAGGGGAGGTAATTCACCCCTCCACTTT. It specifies CAWLNRGGNSPLHF.

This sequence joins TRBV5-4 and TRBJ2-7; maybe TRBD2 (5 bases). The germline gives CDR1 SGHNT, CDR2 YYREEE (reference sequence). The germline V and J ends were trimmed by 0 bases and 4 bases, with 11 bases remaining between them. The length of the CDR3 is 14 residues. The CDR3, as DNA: TGTGCCAGCAGCTTGGCCTCAGAGGGATACGAGCAGTACTTC. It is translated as CASSLASEGYEQYF.

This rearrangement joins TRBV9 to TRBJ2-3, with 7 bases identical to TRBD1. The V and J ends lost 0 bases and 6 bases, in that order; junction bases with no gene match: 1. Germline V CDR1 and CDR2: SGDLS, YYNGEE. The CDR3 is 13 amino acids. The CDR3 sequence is CASSVEGADTQYF. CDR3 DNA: TGTGCCAGCAGCGTAGAGGGGGCGGATACGCAGTATTTT.

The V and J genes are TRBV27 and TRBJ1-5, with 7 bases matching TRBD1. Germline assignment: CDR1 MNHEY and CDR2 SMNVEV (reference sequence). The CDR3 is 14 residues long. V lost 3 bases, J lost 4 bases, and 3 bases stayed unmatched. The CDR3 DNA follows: TGTGCCAGCAGTTTTACAGGGGCAAATCAGCCCCAGCATTTT. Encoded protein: CASSFTGANQPQHF.

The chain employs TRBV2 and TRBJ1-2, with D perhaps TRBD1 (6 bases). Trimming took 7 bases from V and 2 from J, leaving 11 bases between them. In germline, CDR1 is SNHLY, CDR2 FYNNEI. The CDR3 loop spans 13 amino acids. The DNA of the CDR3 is TGTGCCAGCATAGGGACAACCAACTATGGCTACACCTTC. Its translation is CASIGTTNYGYTF.

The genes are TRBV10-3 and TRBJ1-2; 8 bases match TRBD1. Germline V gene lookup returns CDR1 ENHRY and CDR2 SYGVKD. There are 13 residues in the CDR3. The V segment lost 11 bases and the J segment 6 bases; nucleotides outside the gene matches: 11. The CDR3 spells CAVGQGPEDGYTF. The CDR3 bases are TGTGCCGTTGGACAGGGCCCCGAAGATGGCTACACCTTC.

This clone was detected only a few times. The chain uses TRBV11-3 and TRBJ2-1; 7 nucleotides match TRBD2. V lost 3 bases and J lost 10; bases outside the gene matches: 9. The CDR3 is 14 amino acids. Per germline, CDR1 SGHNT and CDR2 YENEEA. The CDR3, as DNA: TGTGCCAGCAGCTTCGGGACTACGTTGGGGGAGCAGTTCTTC. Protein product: CASSFGTTLGEQFF.

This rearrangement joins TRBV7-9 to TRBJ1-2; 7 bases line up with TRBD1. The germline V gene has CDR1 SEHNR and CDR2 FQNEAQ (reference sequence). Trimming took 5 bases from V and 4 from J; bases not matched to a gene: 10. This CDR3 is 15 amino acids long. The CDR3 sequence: CASSAGQSTRYGYTF. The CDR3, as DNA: TGTGCCAGCAGCGCGGGACAGTCGACGCGCTATGGCTACACCTTC.

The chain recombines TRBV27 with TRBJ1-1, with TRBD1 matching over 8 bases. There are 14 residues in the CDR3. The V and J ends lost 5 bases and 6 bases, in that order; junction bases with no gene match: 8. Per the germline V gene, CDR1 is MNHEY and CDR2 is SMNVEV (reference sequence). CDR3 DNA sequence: TGTGCCAGCAGTCAGCGACAGGGGAGGCCTGAAGCTTTCTTT. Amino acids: CASSQRQGRPEAFF.

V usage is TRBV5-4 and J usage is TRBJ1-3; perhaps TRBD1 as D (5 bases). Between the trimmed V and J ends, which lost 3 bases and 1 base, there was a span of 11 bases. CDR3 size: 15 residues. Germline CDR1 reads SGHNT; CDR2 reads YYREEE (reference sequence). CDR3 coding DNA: TGTGCCAGCAGCTGGGGGGTAGGATCTGGAAACACCATATATTTT. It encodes CASSWGVGSGNTIYF.

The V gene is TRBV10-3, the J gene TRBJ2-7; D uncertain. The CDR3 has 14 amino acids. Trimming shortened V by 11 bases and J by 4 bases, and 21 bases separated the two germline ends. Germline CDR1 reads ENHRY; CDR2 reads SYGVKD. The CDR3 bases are TGTGCCGCTCGCGTCCGCGACACCTCATACGAGCAGTACTTC. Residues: CAARVRDTSYEQYF.

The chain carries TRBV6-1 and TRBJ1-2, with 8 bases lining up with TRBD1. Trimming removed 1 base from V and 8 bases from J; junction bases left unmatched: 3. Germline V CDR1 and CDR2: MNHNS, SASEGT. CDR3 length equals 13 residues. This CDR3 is CASSEVGTGGYTF. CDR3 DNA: TGTGCCAGCAGTGAAGTGGGGACAGGAGGCTACACCTTC.

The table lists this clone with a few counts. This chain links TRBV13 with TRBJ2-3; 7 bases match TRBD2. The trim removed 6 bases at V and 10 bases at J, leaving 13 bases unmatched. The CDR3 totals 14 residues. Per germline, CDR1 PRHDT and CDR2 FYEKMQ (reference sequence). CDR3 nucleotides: TGTGCCAGCAGAGTACAACACGAGGGGAGGGCGCAGTATTTT. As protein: CASRVQHEGRAQYF.

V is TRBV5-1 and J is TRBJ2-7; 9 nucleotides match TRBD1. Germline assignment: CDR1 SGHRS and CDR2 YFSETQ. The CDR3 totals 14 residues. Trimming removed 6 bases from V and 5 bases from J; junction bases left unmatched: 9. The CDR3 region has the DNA TGCGCCAGCAAACAGGGGGCCTCGTCCCACGAGCAGTACTTC. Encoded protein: CASKQGASSHEQYF. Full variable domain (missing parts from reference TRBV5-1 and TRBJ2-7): KAGVTQTPRYLIKTRGQQVTLSCSPISGHRSVSWYQQTPGQGLQFLFEYFSETQRNKGNFPGRFSGRQFSNSRSEMNVSTLELGDSALYLCASKQGASSHEQYFGPGTRLTVT.

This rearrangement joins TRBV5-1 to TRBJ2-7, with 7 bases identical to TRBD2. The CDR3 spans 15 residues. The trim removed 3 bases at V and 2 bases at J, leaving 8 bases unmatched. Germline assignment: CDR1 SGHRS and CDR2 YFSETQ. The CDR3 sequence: CASSWGRVDTYEQYF. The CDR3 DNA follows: TGCGCCAGCAGCTGGGGGAGGGTAGATACCTACGAGCAGTACTTC.

This chain's CDR3 is CASSPQGARTQETQYF. DNA for the CDR3: TGTGCCAGCTCACCTCAAGGGGCCCGCACCCAAGAGACCCAGTACTTC. V gene TRBV18 combines with J gene TRBJ2-5, with D maybe TRBD1 (5 bases). The CDR3 covers 16 residues. The V gene's germline CDR1 is KGHSH and CDR2 LQKENI. V lost 3 bases, J lost 1 base, and 15 bases lay in between.

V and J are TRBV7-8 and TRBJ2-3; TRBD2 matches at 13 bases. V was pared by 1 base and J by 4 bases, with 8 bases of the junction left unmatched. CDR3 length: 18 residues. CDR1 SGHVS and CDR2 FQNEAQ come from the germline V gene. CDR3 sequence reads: CASSLEGTSGEESDTQYF. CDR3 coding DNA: TGTGCCAGCAGCTTAGAGGGGACTAGCGGGGAAGAGTCAGATACGCAGTATTTT.

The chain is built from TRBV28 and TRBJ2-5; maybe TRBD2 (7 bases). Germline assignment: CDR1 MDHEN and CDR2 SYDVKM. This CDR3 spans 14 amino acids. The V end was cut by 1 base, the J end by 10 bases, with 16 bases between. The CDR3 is CASSLSRGARSQYF. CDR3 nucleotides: TGTGCCAGCAGTTTATCACGGGGGGCGCGGAGCCAGTACTTC. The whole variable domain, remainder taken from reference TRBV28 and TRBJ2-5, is DVKVTQSSRYLVKRTGEKVFLECVQDMDHENMFWYRQDPGLGLRLIYFSYDVKMKEKGDIPEGYSVSREKKERFSLILESASTNQTSMYLCASSLSRGARSQYFGPGTRLLVL.

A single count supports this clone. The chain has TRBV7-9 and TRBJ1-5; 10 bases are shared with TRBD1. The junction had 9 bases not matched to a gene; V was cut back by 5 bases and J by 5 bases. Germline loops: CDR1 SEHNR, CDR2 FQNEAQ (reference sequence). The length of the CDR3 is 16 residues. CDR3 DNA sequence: TGTGCCAGCAGCCTTGGGGGGGGACAGGGGCATCAGCCCCAGCATTTT. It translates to CASSLGGGQGHQPQHF. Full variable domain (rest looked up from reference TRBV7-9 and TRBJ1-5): DTGVSQNPRHKITKRGQNVTFRCDPISEHNRLYWYRQTLGQGPEFLTYFQNEAQLEKSRLLSDRFSAERPKGSFSTLEIQRTEQGDSAMYLCASSLGGGQGHQPQHFGDGTRLSIL.